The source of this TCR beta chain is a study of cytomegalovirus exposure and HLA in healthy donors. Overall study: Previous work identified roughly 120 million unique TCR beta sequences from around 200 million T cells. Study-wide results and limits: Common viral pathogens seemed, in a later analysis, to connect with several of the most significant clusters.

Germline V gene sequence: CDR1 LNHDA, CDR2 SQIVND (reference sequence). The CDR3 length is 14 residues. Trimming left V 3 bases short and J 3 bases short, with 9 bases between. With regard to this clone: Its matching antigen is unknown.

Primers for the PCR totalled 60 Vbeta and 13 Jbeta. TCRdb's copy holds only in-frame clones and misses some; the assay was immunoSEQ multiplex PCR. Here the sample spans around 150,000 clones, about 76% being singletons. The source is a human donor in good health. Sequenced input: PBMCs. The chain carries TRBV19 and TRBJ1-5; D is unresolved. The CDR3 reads CASSIYRDNQPQHF. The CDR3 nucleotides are TGTGCCAGTAGTATCTACAGAGACAATCAGCCCCAGCATTTT.